The next 22 T cell receptor beta chains were all read from a single sample in a study of CD8 T cells in Susac syndrome. The RNA input was roughly 0.5 to 1 ug, and it was reverse transcribed with random hexamers. TCRdb independently ran MiXCR on the immunoSEQ multiplex PCR reads; one entry per CDR3 protein. The table records 130,000 or so distinct CDR3 sequences, 75% to 90% of them present only once. Material for sequencing was CD8+ T cells from PBMCs. The origin of the receptors is a human donor with multiple sclerosis.

The chain carries TRBV15 and TRBJ2-5, with D unresolved. CDR1 is LNHNV, CDR2 YYDKDF, per germline (reference sequence). The CDR3 is 16 amino acids. With 0 bases removed from V and 6 bases from J, the gap between germline ends came to 17 bases. This chain's CDR3 is CATSRDHRVYLKTQYF. DNA of the CDR3: TGTGCCACCAGCAGAGATCATCGAGTTTATCTAAAGACCCAGTACTTC.

The rearrangement joins TRBV28 to TRBJ1-2; D might be TRBD1 (5 bases). CDR3 length: 13 residues. CDR1 is MDHEN and CDR2 is SYDVKM in the germline V gene. Trimming shortened V by 5 bases and J by 8 bases, and 15 bases separated the two germline ends. The CDR3 spells CASSLTRRDGYTF. Written as DNA, the CDR3 is TGTGCCAGCAGTCTGACTAGGAGGGACGGCTACACCTTC.

This chain links TRBV4-3 with TRBJ2-2; TRBD2 matches 7 bases. After removal of 4 bases from V and 3 bases from J, the junction contained 8 bases not matched to a gene. This CDR3 is built from 16 residues. CDR1 is LGHNA, CDR2 YSLEER, per germline. The CDR3 sequence: CASSPGWGRDTGELFF. As DNA, the CDR3 is TGCGCCAGCAGCCCTGGATGGGGGAGGGACACCGGGGAGCTGTTTTTT.

This clonotype was detected once. The chain combines TRBV28 with TRBJ2-5; D tentatively reads TRBD1 or TRBD2 (6 bases each). Germline CDR1 MDHEN, CDR2 SYDVKM. The ends were cut back, 1 base at V and 5 bases at J, with 11 bases in the middle. This CDR3 contains 14 residues. The CDR3 nucleotides read TGTGCCAGCAGTTTATTCGGGGGCGGGGAGACCCAGTACTTC. Translation gives CASSLFGGGETQYF.

The genes are TRBV27 and TRBJ2-2; D is undetermined. This CDR3 has 14 amino acids. V lost 4 bases to trimming and J lost 6 bases, with 12 bases between them. The germline V gene has CDR1 MNHEY and CDR2 SMNVEV (reference sequence). The CDR3, as DNA: TGTGCCAGCAGTTCAAACAGCTGGGCCGGGGAGCTGTTTTTT. The encoded protein is CASSSNSWAGELFF.

This chain connects TRBV7-2 to TRBJ2-3, with 8 nucleotides matching TRBD2. The junction had 6 bases not matched to a gene; V was cut back by 4 bases and J by 0 bases. Germline values: CDR1 SGHTA, CDR2 FQGNSA. The CDR3 totals 16 residues. CDR3 in amino acids: CASSWVGLGSTDTQYF. For the CDR3, the DNA is TGTGCCAGCAGCTGGGTGGGACTAGGGAGCACAGATACGCAGTATTTT.

The chain recombines TRBV2 with TRBJ2-1; unclear D gene. The CDR3 totals 12 residues. Germline lookup yields CDR1 SNHLY and CDR2 FYNNEI. The V end was cut by 4 bases, the J end by 2 bases, with 3 bases between. CDR3 in DNA: TGTGCCAGCAGTGTAGCCTACAATGAGCAGTTCTTC. Protein sequence: CASSVAYNEQFF.

The rearrangement joins TRBV27 to TRBJ2-1; TRBD2 agrees at 7 bases. Germline-derived CDR1 and CDR2 are MNHEY and SMNVEV (reference sequence). The ends lost 3 bases at V and 3 bases at J; junction bases unmatched: 5. The CDR3 has 15 amino acids. CDR3 DNA sequence: TGTGCCAGCAGTTTTTCCGGGGGGTACTACAATGAGCAGTTCTTC. Translating gives CASSFSGGYYNEQFF.

The gene calls are TRBV28 and TRBJ1-1; TRBD1 matches at 8 bases. Trimming at V came to 8 bases and at J to 4 bases, leaving 15 bases not matched to a gene. There are 16 residues in the CDR3. Germline assignment: CDR1 MDHEN and CDR2 SYDVKM. Written as DNA, the CDR3 is TGTGCCAGCGCCATTCGGGGCAGGGGGCTGGGCACTGAAGCTTTCTTT. Encoded protein: CASAIRGRGLGTEAFF.

The chain has TRBV7-8 and TRBJ1-1, with unresolved D. Germline V lookup: CDR1 SGHVS, CDR2 FQNEAQ. This CDR3 contains 14 residues. V was cut by 0 bases and J by 4 bases, with 9 bases left in between. The CDR3 reads CASSLAGGGTEAFF. The CDR3 DNA follows: TGTGCCAGCAGCTTAGCGGGAGGAGGCACTGAAGCTTTCTTT.

In its sample, this clonotype was seen once. The chain joins TRBV27 to TRBJ2-3, with 12 bases that match TRBD2. The trim removed 4 bases at V and 0 bases at J, leaving 5 bases unmatched. The CDR3 has 17 amino acids. Germline CDR1 and CDR2: MNHEY and SMNVEV (reference sequence). DNA of the CDR3: TGTGCCAGCAGTTCGCTAGCGGGAGGGCATAGCACAGATACGCAGTATTTT. Its protein is CASSSLAGGHSTDTQYF.

The J gene is TRBJ2-1, the V gene TRBV12-3 or TRBV12-4, with 8 bases that match TRBD2. V lost 3 bases and J lost 3; bases outside the gene matches: 13. The CDR3 sequence is 18 residues long. The CDR3 is CASSFVLAESEGYNEQFF. In DNA form, the CDR3 reads TGTGCCAGCAGTTTCGTACTAGCGGAAAGTGAAGGCTACAATGAGCAGTTCTTC.

The chain recombines TRBV10-2 with TRBJ2-6, with D possibly matching TRBD1 (6 bases). Deletions cut 5 bases from V and 0 bases from J, with 14 bases between. The length of the CDR3 is 17 residues. Germline V gives CDR1 WSHSY, CDR2 SAAADI. The CDR3 reads CASSTRDTGSGANVLTF. The CDR3 DNA reads TGCGCCAGCAGTACCCGGGACACAGGCTCTGGGGCCAACGTCCTGACTTTC.

The rearrangement uses TRBV12-5 and TRBJ1-2; no definite D call. V was cut by 1 base and J by 6 bases, with 12 bases left in between. This CDR3 spans 14 amino acids. Looked up from germline, CDR1 is LGHNT and CDR2 is FRNRAP. In DNA, the CDR3 is TGTGCTAGTGGTTTGGAACGGAATAGAAATGGCTACACCTTC. This sequence encodes CASGLERNRNGYTF.

This clonotype has only a few counts. The chain couples TRBV4-2 to TRBJ2-7; TRBD1 matches at 7 bases. After removal of 4 bases from V and 2 bases from J, the junction contained 8 bases not matched to a gene. The germline V gene encodes CDR1 LGHNA and CDR2 YNFKEQ. The CDR3 has 15 amino acids. CDR3 nucleotides: TGTGCCAGCAGCCTCACATCAGACAGGGCCTACGAGCAGTACGTC. It translates to CASSLTSDRAYEQYV.

The rearrangement joins TRBV7-9 to TRBJ1-3; 10 bases fit TRBD1. Trimming at V came to 8 bases and at J to 3 bases, leaving 10 bases not matched to a gene. Germline CDR1 SEHNR, CDR2 FQNEAQ (reference sequence). CDR3 size: 16 residues. The CDR3, as DNA: TGTGCCAGCGACCAAGGCGGGACAGGGGTTGGAAACACCATATATTTT. Protein sequence: CASDQGGTGVGNTIYF.

This chain uses TRBV6-6 with TRBJ1-1; D is ambiguous. Per germline, CDR1 MNHNY and CDR2 SVGAGI (reference sequence). The CDR3 spans 15 residues. Trimming stripped 7 bases from V and 1 base from J, with 16 bases between. In nucleotides, the CDR3 is TGTGCCAGCATCCAAATGGTGGGTCAGAACACTGAAGCTTTCTTT. The encoded protein is CASIQMVGQNTEAFF.

The gene calls are TRBV28 and TRBJ1-1; 12 bases fit TRBD1. The ends lost 0 bases at V and 6 bases at J; junction bases unmatched: 2. CDR1 and CDR2 (germline): MDHEN, SYDVKM. The CDR3 covers 15 residues. The CDR3 bases are TGTGCCAGCAGTTTATGGGGGACAGGGGGCCCTGAAGCTTTCTTT. It is translated as CASSLWGTGGPEAFF.

This clonotype came up a few times. The chain joins TRBV28 to TRBJ2-7; TRBD1 matches 10 bases. CDR3 length equals 15 residues. The germline V gene has CDR1 MDHEN and CDR2 SYDVKM. Trimming took 4 bases from V and 3 from J; bases not matched to a gene: 6. The CDR3 DNA reads as TGTGCCAGCAGTTACTCCGGGACAGGGGTCTACGAGCAGTACTTC. This codes for CASSYSGTGVYEQYF.

This clonotype was picked up one time. V is TRBV5-1 and J is TRBJ2-3; D not resolved. Germline assignment: CDR1 SGHRS and CDR2 YFSETQ. This CDR3 spans 16 amino acids. V was pared by 4 bases and J by 0 bases, with 15 bases between. The CDR3 reads CASSAFQLTSTDTQYF. The CDR3 DNA follows: TGCGCCAGCAGCGCCTTCCAGCTGACTAGCACAGATACGCAGTATTTT. Full variable domain (missing parts from reference TRBV5-1 and TRBJ2-3): KAGVTQTPRYLIKTRGQQVTLSCSPISGHRSVSWYQQTPGQGLQFLFEYFSETQRNKGNFPGRFSGRQFSNSRSEMNVSTLELGDSALYLCASSAFQLTSTDTQYFGPGTRLTVL.

In nucleotides, the CDR3 is TGTGCCAGCAGTGAATACGATGAGCAGTTCTTC. Translated, it gives CASSEYDEQFF. V usage is TRBV27 and J usage is TRBJ2-1; D gene ambiguous. Germline CDR1 MNHEY, CDR2 SMNVEV (reference sequence). Trimming left V 5 bases short and J 8 bases short, with 7 bases between. This CDR3 comprises 11 residues.

This clonotype was counted between two and nine times. V gene TRBV7-2 combines with J gene TRBJ2-1; 10 bases are shared with TRBD2. Germline V gene lookup returns CDR1 SGHTA and CDR2 FQGNSA. The CDR3 has 15 residues. The ends lost 4 bases at V and 6 bases at J; junction bases unmatched: 6. This CDR3 reads CASSSPGLASNEQFF. The CDR3 bases are TGTGCCAGCAGCTCTCCGGGACTAGCGAGCAATGAGCAGTTCTTC. Full variable domain (remainder filled in from reference TRBV7-2 and TRBJ2-1): GAGVSQSPSNKVTEKGKDVELRCDPISGHTALYWYRQSLGQGLEFLIYFQGNSAPDKSGLPSDRFSAERTGGSVSTLTIQRTQQEDSAVYLCASSSPGLASNEQFFGPGTRLTVL.